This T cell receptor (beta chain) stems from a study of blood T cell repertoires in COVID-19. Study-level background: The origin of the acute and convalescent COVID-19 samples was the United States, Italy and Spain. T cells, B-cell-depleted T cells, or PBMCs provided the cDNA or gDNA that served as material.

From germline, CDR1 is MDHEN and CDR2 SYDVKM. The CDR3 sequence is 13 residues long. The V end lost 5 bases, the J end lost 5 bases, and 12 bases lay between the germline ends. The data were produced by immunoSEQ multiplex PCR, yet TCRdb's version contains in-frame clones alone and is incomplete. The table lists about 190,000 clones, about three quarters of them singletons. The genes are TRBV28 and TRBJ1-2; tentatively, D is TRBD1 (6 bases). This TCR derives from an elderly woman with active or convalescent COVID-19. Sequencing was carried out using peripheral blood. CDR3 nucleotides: TGTGCCAGCAGTACAGGGTCTGTGTATGGCTACACCTTC. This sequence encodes CASSTGSVYGYTF.